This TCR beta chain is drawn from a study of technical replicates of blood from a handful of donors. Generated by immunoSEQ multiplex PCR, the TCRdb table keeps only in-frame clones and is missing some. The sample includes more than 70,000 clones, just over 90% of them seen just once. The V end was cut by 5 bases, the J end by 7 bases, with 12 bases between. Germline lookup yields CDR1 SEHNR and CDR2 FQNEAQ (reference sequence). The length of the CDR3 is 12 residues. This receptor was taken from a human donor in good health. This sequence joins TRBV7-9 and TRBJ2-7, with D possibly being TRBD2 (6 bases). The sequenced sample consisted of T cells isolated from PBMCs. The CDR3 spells CASSLLGREQYF. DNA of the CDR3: TGTGCCAGCAGCCTCCTGGGGAGGGAGCAGTACTTC.